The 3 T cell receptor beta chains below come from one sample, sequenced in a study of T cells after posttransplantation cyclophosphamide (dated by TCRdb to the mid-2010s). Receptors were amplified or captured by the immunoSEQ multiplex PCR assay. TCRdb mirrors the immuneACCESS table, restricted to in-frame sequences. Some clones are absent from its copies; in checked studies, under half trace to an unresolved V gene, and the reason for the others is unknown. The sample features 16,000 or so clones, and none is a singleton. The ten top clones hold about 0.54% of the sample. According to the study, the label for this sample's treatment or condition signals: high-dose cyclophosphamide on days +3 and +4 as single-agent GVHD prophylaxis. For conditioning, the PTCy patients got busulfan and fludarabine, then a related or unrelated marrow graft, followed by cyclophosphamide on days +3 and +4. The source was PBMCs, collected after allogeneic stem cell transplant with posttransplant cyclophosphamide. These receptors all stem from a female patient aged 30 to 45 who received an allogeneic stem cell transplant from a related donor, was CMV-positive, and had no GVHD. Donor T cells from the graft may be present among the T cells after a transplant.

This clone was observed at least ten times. The CDR3: CASSLGGGTYYEQYF. DNA for the CDR3: TGTGCCAGCAGCTTAGGGGGGGGGACTTACTACGAGCAGTACTTC. The chain couples TRBV11-2 to TRBJ2-7; TRBD2 matches 7 bases. CDR1 is SGHAT and CDR2 is FQNNGV in the germline V gene. The CDR3 loop spans 15 amino acids. Losses at the gene ends were 1 base for V and 3 bases for J; bases not matched to a gene: 6.

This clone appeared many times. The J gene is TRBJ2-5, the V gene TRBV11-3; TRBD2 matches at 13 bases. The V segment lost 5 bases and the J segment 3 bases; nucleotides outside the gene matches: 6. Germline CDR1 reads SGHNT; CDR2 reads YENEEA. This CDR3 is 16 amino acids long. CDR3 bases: TGTGCCAGCAGCCTGGGACTAGCGGGATTCGAAGAGACCCAGTACTTC. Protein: CASSLGLAGFEETQYF.

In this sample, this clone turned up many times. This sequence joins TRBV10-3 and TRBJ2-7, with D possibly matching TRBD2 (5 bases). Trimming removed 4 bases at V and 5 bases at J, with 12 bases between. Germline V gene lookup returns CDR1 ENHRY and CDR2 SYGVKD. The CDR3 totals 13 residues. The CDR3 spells CAISAVEGNEQYF. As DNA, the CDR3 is TGTGCCATCAGTGCAGTAGAGGGTAACGAGCAGTACTTC.